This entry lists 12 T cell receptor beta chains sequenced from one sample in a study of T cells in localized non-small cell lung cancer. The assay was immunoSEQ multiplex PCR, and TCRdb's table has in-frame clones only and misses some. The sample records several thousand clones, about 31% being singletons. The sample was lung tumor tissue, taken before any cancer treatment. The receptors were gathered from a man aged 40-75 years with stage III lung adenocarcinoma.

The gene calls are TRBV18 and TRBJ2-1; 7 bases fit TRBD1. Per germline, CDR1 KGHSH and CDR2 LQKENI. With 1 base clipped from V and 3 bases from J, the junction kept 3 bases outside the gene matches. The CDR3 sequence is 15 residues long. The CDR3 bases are TGTGCCAGCTCACCACAGAGGGACAGCTACAATGAGCAGTTCTTC. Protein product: CASSPQRDSYNEQFF.

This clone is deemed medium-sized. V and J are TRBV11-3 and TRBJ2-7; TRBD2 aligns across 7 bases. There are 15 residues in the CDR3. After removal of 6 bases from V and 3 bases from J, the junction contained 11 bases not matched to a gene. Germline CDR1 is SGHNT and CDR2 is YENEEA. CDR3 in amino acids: CASSPPQRGGYEQYF. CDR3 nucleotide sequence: TGTGCCAGCAGTCCCCCCCAGCGGGGAGGCTACGAGCAGTACTTC.

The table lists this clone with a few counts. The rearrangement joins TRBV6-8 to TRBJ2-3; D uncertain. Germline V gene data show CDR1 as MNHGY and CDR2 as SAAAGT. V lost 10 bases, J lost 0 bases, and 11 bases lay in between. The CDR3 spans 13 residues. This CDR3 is CAITTPSTDTQYF. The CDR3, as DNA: TGTGCCATCACGACTCCCAGCACAGATACGCAGTATTTT.

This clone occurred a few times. Here the CDR3 reads CASSPLRGTGELFF. As DNA, the CDR3 is TGTGCCAGCAGCCCTTTGAGGGGCACCGGGGAGCTGTTTTTT. The chain has TRBV6-8 and TRBJ2-2; D assignment may be TRBD1 or TRBD2 (5 bases each). This CDR3 has 14 residues. V was pared by 6 bases and J by 4 bases, with 12 bases between. CDR1 and CDR2 (germline): MNHGY, SAAAGT.

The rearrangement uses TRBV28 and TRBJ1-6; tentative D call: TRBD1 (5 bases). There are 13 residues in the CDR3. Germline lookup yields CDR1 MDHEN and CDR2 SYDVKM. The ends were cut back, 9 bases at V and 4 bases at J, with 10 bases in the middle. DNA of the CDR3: TGTGCCAGTACGACAGAATATAATTCACCCCTCCACTTT. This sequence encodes CASTTEYNSPLHF.

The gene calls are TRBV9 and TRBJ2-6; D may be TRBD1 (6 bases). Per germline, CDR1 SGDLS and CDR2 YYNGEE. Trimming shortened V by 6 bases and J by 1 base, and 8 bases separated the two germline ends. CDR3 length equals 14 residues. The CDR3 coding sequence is TGTGCCAGCAAGGGGGATTCTGGGGCCAACGTCCTGACTTTC. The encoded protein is CASKGDSGANVLTF.

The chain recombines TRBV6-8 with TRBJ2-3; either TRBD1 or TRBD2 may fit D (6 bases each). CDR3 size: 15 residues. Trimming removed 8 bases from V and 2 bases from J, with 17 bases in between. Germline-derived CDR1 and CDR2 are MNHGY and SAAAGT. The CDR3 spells CASSRGGYLTDTQYF. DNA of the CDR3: TGTGCCAGCTCAAGAGGGGGGTACCTCACAGATACGCAGTATTTT.

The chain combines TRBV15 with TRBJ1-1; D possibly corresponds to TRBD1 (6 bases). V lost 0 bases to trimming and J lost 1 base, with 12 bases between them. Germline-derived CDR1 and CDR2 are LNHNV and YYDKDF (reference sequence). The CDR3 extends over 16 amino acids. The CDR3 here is CATSRDTGHQNTEAFF. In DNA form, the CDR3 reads TGTGCCACCAGCAGAGATACGGGACACCAGAACACTGAAGCTTTCTTT.

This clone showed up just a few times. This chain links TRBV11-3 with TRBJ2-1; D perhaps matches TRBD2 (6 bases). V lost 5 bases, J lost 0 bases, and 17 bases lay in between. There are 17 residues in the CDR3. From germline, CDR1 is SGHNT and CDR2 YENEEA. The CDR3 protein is CASSVRTGTPSYNEQFF. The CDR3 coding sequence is TGTGCCAGCAGCGTACGAACCGGGACTCCCTCCTACAATGAGCAGTTCTTC.

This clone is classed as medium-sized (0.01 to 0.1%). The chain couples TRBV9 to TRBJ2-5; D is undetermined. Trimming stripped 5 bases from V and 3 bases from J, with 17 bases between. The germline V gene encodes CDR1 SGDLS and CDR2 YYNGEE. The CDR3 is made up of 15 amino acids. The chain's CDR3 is CASSEALTTKETQYF. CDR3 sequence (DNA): TGTGCCAGCAGTGAAGCGCTTACTACCAAAGAGACCCAGTACTTC.

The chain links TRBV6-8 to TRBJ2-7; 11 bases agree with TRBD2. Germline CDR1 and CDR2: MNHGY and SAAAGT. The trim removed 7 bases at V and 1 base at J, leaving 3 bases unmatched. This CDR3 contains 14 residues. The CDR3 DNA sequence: TGTGCCAGCACCAGACTAGCGGGGTCCTACGAGCAGTACTTC. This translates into CASTRLAGSYEQYF.

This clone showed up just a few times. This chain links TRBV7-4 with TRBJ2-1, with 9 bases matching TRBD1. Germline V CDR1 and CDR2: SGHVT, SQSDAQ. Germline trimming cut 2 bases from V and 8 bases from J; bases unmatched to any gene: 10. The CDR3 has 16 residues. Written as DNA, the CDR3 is TGTGCCAGCAGCTTAACACCGGGACAGGGCTTCGATGAGCAGTTCTTC. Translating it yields CASSLTPGQGFDEQFF.